This TCR beta chain was sequenced in a study of response to subunit inactivated influenza vaccine. A remark on this clonotype: The antigen is not known.

Study observations and caveats: With each seasonal influenza vaccination, the authors suggested, few new T cells are recruited.

TCRdb re-called the RT-PCR reads through MiXCR, storing one row per CDR3 protein. Among 400,000 to 550,000 distinct CDR3 sequences listed, 25% were seen once. The sequence came from a man between 50 and 59 years old who received an inactivated influenza vaccine. The sample was CD4+ T cells sorted from PBMCs, taken 4 to 6 days after vaccination.

This CDR3 is CASSLGDIQETQYF. The CDR3 DNA follows: TGTGCCAGCAGCTTAGGGGACATTCAAGAGACCCAGTACTTC. The V gene is TRBV11-2, the J gene TRBJ2-5; tentative D call: TRBD1 (6 bases). V lost 1 base and J lost 2, with 8 bases in between. Germline V lookup: CDR1 SGHAT, CDR2 FQNNGV. This CDR3 region has 14 residues. Full variable domain (remainder filled in from reference TRBV11-2 and TRBJ2-5): EAGVAQSPRYKIIEKRQSVAFWCNPISGHATLYWYQQILGQGPKLLIQFQNNGVVDDSQLPKDRFSAERLKGVDSTLKIQPAKLEDSAVYLCASSLGDIQETQYFGPGTRLLVL.